This TCR beta chain was identified during a study of blood T cells in healthy people across ages. A second PCR, run for roughly 7 to 11 cycles, used a sample-barcoded 5' primer plus a J-beta primer mix. TCRdb independently ran MiXCR on the 5' RACE reads; one entry per CDR3 protein. There are roughly 680,000 distinct CDR3 sequences in the sample; roughly half occur only once, and roughly 12% lies in the top ten. Overall study results and limits: Unsorted PBMC material precluded a definitive naive versus antigen-experienced comparison. It was held that diversity estimates obtained from one million T cells represented underestimates.

As to this clonotype: Its antigen is not identified. A junction boundary mismatches the germline segment, possibly from a read error.

The CDR3 is made up of 15 amino acids. Germline CDR1 reads MNHEY; CDR2 reads SMNVEV (reference sequence). The donors, aged about 6 to 90, were healthy Caucasians from Russia. For every donor, a draw yielded 8.5 to 10 milliliters of peripheral blood. The sequenced material came from blood. The V and J genes are TRBV27 and TRBJ2-1, with D hard to call. The sequence was obtained from a woman over 75 in good health. The CDR3 spells CTSSLLPSSYNEQFF. The CDR3 DNA reads TGTACCAGCAGTCTCCTTCCTAGCTCCTACAATGAGCAGTTCTTC.